What follows are 19 T cell receptor beta chains derived from one specimen sequenced in a study of blood T cell repertoires in COVID-19. TCRdb keeps only in-frame clones here, not all; method: immunoSEQ multiplex PCR. The sample includes fewer than 350,000 clones, approximately 89% seen only once; the top ten take around 9%. Specimen: peripheral blood. All receptors derive from a man aged 40-49 years with active or convalescent COVID-19.

The count of this clone is one. The rearrangement joins TRBV12-3 or TRBV12-4 to TRBJ1-4; D ambiguous. CDR3 length: 13 residues. V was shortened by 5 bases and J by 10 bases, with 14 bases between the two germline ends. The CDR3 DNA reads TGTGCCAGCAGTGCAGACTCTGCTGTAAAACTGTTTTTT. It is translated as CASSADSAVKLFF.

The CDR3 DNA sequence: TGTGCCAGCAGTGAAGGGAGAAACCGCTTTTCCTACGAGCAGTACTTC. Amino acid sequence: CASSEGRNRFSYEQYF. V and J are TRBV25-1 and TRBJ2-7, with TRBD2 as a possible D gene (5 bases). The CDR3 has 16 residues. Germline CDR1 and CDR2: MGHDK and SYGVNS. Trimming pared 2 bases from V and 1 base from J, leaving 15 bases between.

CDR3 nucleotides: TGTGCCAGTAGCTCTCCAGTTGAGCAGTACTTC. Translating it yields CASSSPVEQYF. The V and J genes are TRBV19 and TRBJ2-7, with D uncertain. Germline V gives CDR1 LNHDA, CDR2 SQIVND (reference sequence). V dropped 6 bases and J dropped 7 bases, with 10 bases sitting between them. This CDR3 has 11 amino acids.

With regard to this clone: A single base separates this from a much larger clone, so it may be a read error. The rearrangement uses TRBV10-1 and TRBJ2-3, with TRBD2 as a possible D gene (6 bases). V was trimmed by 0 bases and J by 3 bases, leaving 10 bases between them. Germline CDR1 reads WNHNN; CDR2 reads SYGVQD (reference sequence). The CDR3 contains 15 residues. The CDR3 sequence: CASSESRGMTDTQYF. CDR3 coding DNA: TGCGCCAGCAGTGAGTCTCGGGGGATGACAGATACGCAGTATTTT.

The genes are TRBV9 and TRBJ1-3, with 7 bases lining up with TRBD1. V lost 4 bases to trimming and J lost 4 bases; unmatched junction nucleotides: 8. The CDR3 is 15 amino acids. The germline V gene encodes CDR1 SGDLS and CDR2 YYNGEE. The CDR3 sequence is CASSLAGTVGNTIYF. For the CDR3, the DNA is TGTGCCAGCAGCCTCGCCGGGACAGTCGGAAACACCATATATTTT.

The chain recombines TRBV5-4 with TRBJ1-2, with D possibly matching TRBD1 (5 bases). Germline V gene sequence: CDR1 SGHNT, CDR2 YYREEE (reference sequence). Trimming shortened V by 4 bases and J by 2 bases, and 9 bases separated the two germline ends. There are 13 residues in the CDR3. The CDR3 protein is CASSGGGNYGYTF. The CDR3 DNA reads as TGTGCCAGCAGCGGCGGGGGGAACTATGGCTACACCTTC.

The rearrangement uses TRBV20-1 and TRBJ1-2; D remains ambiguous. The CDR3 covers 11 residues. Germline CDR1 and CDR2: DFQATT and SNEGSKA (reference sequence). V was shortened by 4 bases and J by 2 bases, with 5 bases between the two germline ends. The DNA for the CDR3 is TGCAGTGCTATGGGCAACTATGGCTACACCTTC. Protein sequence: CSAMGNYGYTF.

The V and J genes are TRBV1 and TRBJ1-5; the D call in the table, TRBD1, was not verified against the DNA. TRBV1 is a known pseudogene. The CDR3 has 12 amino acids. CDR3 nucleotide sequence: TGCACCAACCGGGGACAGGGGGAGCCCCAGCATTTT. Its protein product is CTNRGQGEPQHF.

The genes are TRBV6-5 and TRBJ2-3, with D perhaps TRBD2 (5 bases). The CDR3 length is 13 residues. The V end lost 11 bases, the J end lost 2 bases, and 14 bases lay between the germline ends. Per the germline V gene, CDR1 is MNHEY and CDR2 is SVGAGI. This CDR3 reads CAAHSDFTDTQYF. The CDR3 DNA reads as TGTGCCGCACACTCGGACTTCACAGATACGCAGTATTTT.

The chain joins TRBV20-1 to TRBJ2-5; D call uncertain. Per the germline V gene, CDR1 is DFQATT and CDR2 is SNEGSKA (reference sequence). This CDR3 has 11 amino acids. Trimming pared 3 bases from V and 5 bases from J, leaving 7 bases between. DNA for the CDR3: TGCAGTGCTAGGAACGGGGAGACCCAGTACTTC. Translation gives CSARNGETQYF.

DNA for the CDR3: TGTGCCAGCTCACCAAGAGAGGATCACGGCTATGGCTACACCTTC. Translating gives CASSPREDHGYGYTF. This sequence joins TRBV18 and TRBJ1-2; no clear D. The CDR3 consists of 15 residues. Germline CDR1 is KGHSH and CDR2 is LQKENI. Trimming shortened V by 2 bases and J by 4 bases, and 14 bases separated the two germline ends.

The chain has TRBV3-1 (or the pseudogene TRBV3-2) and TRBJ2-7; 9 nucleotides agree with TRBD1. The junction had 4 bases not matched to a gene; V was cut back by 4 bases and J by 3 bases. Germline-derived CDR1 and CDR2 are LGHDT and YNNKEL (reference sequence). The CDR3 consists of 14 residues. The CDR3 sequence: CASSRGTGSYEQYF. The CDR3 bases are TGTGCCAGCAGCCGAGGGACAGGGAGCTACGAGCAGTACTTC.

DNA for the CDR3: TGCAGCGTAACAGGGGTTGGGACCCAGTACTTC. Translated: CSVTGVGTQYF. This chain links TRBV29-1 with TRBJ2-5; 7 positions match TRBD1. V was clipped by 6 bases and J by 7 bases; unmatched bases: 5. Germline V gene data show CDR1 as SQVTM and CDR2 as ANQGSEA. The CDR3 spans 11 residues.

This clone was found a few times. The V and J genes are TRBV28 and TRBJ1-5, with 7 bases identical to TRBD1. Germline values: CDR1 MDHEN, CDR2 SYDVKM. The ends lost 6 bases at V and 11 bases at J; junction bases unmatched: 7. The CDR3 spans 12 residues. This chain's CDR3 is CASRTGFSSQHF. CDR3 in DNA: TGTGCCAGCAGGACAGGGTTTTCGTCCCAGCATTTT.

This chain uses TRBV7-8 with TRBJ2-2, with TRBD2 as a possible D gene (6 bases). Germline V CDR1 and CDR2: SGHVS, FQNEAQ. The CDR3 has 16 amino acids. V lost 5 bases, J lost 1 base, and 14 bases lay in between. This CDR3 reads CASSTVGSGNTGELFF. The CDR3 DNA reads TGTGCCAGCAGCACCGTTGGTAGCGGGAACACCGGGGAGCTGTTTTTT.

The gene calls are TRBV7-2 and TRBJ2-1, with D tentatively TRBD2 (5 bases). There are 14 residues in the CDR3. Germline lookup yields CDR1 SGHTA and CDR2 FQGNSA. The ends were cut back, 6 bases at V and 4 bases at J, with 13 bases in the middle. The CDR3 spells CASSRTGNYNEQFF. CDR3 in DNA: TGTGCCAGCAGTCGGACCGGGAATTACAATGAGCAGTTCTTC.

This rearrangement joins TRBV11-3 to TRBJ1-1; D remains ambiguous. CDR1 is SGHNT, CDR2 YENEEA, per germline. This CDR3 contains 14 residues. The V and J ends lost 4 bases and 4 bases respectively, with 13 bases between them. CDR3 in DNA: TGTGCCAGCAGCTCCCATCTGGCGGTCACTGAAGCTTTCTTT. It codes for CASSSHLAVTEAFF.

The chain recombines TRBV24-1 with TRBJ1-5, with unresolved D. V was shortened by 4 bases and J by 7 bases, with 10 bases between the two germline ends. The CDR3 contains 13 residues. Looked up from germline, CDR1 is KGHDR and CDR2 is SFDVKD. CDR3 residues: CATSEDLGQPQHF. CDR3 nucleotides: TGTGCCACCAGTGAGGACTTAGGGCAGCCCCAGCATTTT.

This clone was observed a single time. The V and J genes are TRBV7-3 and TRBJ2-1; 8 bases are shared with TRBD2. The CDR3 covers 13 residues. Trimming at V came to 3 bases and at J to 10 bases, leaving 5 bases not matched to a gene. Germline CDR1 is SGHTA and CDR2 is FQGTGA. The CDR3 reads CASSLSGSGEQFF. CDR3 DNA sequence: TGTGCCAGCAGCTTGAGCGGGAGCGGGGAGCAGTTCTTC.